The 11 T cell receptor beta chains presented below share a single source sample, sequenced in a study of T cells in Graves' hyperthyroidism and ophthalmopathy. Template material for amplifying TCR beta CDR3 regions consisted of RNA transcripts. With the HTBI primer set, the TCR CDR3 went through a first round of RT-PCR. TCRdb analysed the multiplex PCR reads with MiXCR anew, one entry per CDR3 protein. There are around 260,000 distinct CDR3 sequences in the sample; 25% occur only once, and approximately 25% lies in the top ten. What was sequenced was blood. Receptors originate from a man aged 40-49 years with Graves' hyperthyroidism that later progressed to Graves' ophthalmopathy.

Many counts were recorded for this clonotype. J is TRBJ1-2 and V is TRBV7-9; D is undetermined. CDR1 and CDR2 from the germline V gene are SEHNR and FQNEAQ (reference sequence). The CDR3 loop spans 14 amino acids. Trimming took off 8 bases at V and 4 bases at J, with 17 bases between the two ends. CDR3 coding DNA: TGTGCCAGCGGCTCGGAGGAGGCCGCCTATGGCTACACCTTC. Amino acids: CASGSEEAAYGYTF.

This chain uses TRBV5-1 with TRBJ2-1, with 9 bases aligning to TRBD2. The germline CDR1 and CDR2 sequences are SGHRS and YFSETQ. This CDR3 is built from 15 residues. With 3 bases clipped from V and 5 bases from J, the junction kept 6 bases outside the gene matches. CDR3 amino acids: CASSWLAGYDNEQFF. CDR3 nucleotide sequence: TGCGCCAGCAGCTGGCTAGCGGGATACGACAATGAGCAGTTCTTC.

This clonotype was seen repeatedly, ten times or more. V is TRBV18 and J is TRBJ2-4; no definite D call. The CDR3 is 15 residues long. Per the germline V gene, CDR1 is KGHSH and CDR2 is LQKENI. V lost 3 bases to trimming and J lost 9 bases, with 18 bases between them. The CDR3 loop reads CASSPQSNGPGIQYF. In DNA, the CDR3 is TGTGCCAGCTCACCGCAGTCGAACGGGCCGGGCATTCAGTACTTC.

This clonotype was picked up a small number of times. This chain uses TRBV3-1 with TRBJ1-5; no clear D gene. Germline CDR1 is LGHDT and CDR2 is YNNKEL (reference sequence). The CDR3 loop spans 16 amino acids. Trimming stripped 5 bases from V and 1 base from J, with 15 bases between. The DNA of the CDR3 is TGTGCCAGCAGCGAAGGGATGGGAGTAAGCAATCAGCCCCAGCATTTT. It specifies CASSEGMGVSNQPQHF.

As DNA, the CDR3 is TGTGCCAGCAGCTCCTGGGACCGGAATGGGGAGCAGTACTTC. Amino acid sequence: CASSSWDRNGEQYF. The chain is built from TRBV7-3 and TRBJ2-7; D might be TRBD1 or TRBD2, each matching 5 bases. The CDR3 is 14 amino acids. The germline V and J ends were trimmed by 4 bases and 7 bases, with 17 bases remaining between them. CDR1 and CDR2 from the germline V gene are SGHTA and FQGTGA.

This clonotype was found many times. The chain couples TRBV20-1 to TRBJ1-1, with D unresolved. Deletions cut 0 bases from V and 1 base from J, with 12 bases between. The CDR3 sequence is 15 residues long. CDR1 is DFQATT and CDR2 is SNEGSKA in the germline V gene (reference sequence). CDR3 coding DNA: TGCAGTGCTAGAGATCGGAGACACCCGAACACTGAAGCTTTCTTT. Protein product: CSARDRRHPNTEAFF.

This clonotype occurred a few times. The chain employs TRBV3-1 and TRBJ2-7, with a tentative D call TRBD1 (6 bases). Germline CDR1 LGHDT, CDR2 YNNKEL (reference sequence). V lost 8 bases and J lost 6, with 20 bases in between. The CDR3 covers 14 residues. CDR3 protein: CASSAGGTNGEQYF. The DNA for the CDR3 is TGTGCCAGCTCCGCTGGGGGCACGAACGGCGAGCAGTACTTC.

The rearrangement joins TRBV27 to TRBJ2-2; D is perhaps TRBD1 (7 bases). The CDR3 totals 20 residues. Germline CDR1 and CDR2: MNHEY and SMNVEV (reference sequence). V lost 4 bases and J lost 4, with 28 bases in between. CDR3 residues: CASSSRGELRRQGLTGELFF. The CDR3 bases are TGTGCCAGCAGTTCCAGGGGGGAACTCAGGAGGCAGGGCCTCACCGGGGAGCTGTTTTTT.

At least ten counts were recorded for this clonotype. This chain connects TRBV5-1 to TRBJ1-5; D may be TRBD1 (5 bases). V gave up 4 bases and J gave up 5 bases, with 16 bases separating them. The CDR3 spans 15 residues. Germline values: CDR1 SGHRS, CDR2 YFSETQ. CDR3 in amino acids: CASSVGAGMDQPQHF. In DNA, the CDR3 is TGCGCCAGCAGCGTTGGGGCAGGGATGGATCAGCCCCAGCATTTT. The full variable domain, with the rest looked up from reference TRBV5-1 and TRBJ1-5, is KAGVTQTPRYLIKTRGQQVTLSCSPISGHRSVSWYQQTPGQGLQFLFEYFSETQRNKGNFPGRFSGRQFSNSRSEMNVSTLELGDSALYLCASSVGAGMDQPQHFGDGTRLSIL.

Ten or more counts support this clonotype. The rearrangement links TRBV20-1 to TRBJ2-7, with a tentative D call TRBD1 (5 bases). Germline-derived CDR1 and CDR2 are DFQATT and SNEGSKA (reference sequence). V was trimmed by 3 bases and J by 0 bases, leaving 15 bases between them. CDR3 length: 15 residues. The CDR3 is CSASAPRAVSYEQYF. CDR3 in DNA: TGCAGTGCTAGTGCCCCCAGGGCTGTCTCCTACGAGCAGTACTTC.

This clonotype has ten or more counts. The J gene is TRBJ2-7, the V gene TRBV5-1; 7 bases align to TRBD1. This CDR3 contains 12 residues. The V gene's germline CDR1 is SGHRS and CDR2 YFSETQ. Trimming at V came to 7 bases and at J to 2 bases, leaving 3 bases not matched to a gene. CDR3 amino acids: CASHGQAYEQYF. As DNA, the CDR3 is TGCGCCAGCCACGGACAGGCCTACGAGCAGTACTTC.